The entry that follows covers one TCR beta chain sequence. V trimming: 2 bases; J trimming: 7 bases; junction bases outside the gene matches: 5. Germline CDR1 LNHDA, CDR2 SQIVND (reference sequence). CDR3 length: 15 amino acids. The data derive from a study of Ad26.COV2.S vaccination and SARS-CoV-2 variants. Background on the study: Donor got 5x10^10 or 1x10^11 viral particles of Ad26.COV2.S.

Clones were read by immunoSEQ multiplex PCR, and TCRdb kept only the in-frame ones, dropping some. Found here are 350,000 to 450,000 clones, roughly 85% of them singletons; the top ten hold about 7.4%. The sample's treatment: some 20 received Ad26.COV2.S at low or high dose, single or two shots; about five received placebo; per-sample allocation not given. Sampling happened 63 days after the first vaccine or placebo injection. The rearrangement uses TRBV19 and TRBJ1-6, with 7 positions matching TRBD1. The receptor was derived from a person aged 18-60 years who received the Ad26.COV2.S COVID-19 vaccine or a placebo. Sample: peripheral blood, taken in a trial of Ad26.COV2.S vaccine versus placebo. The CDR3 DNA sequence: TGTGCCAGTAGTATATCGGGCAGGGGGAATTCACCCCTCCACTTT. It codes for CASSISGRGNSPLHF. The whole variable domain, remainder taken from reference TRBV19 and TRBJ1-6, is DGGITQSPKYLFRKEGQNVTLSCEQNLNHDAMYWYRQDPGQGLRLIYYSQIVNDFQKGDIAEGYSVSREKKESFPLTVTSAQKNPTAFYLCASSISGRGNSPLHFGNGTRLTVT.